The T cell receptor beta chain described here comes from a study of blood T cells in healthy people across ages. Across the whole study: About one barcoded beta molecule was captured per two T cells (by template switching).

At least 5 micrograms of total RNA were extracted per sample. After removal of 1 base from V and 4 bases from J, the junction contained 5 bases not matched to a gene. This CDR3 contains 16 residues. A second PCR, run for roughly 7 to 12 cycles, used a sample-barcoded 5' primer plus a J-beta primer mix. MiXCR was run by TCRdb on the 5' RACE reads, yielding one entry per CDR3 protein. The table lists around 780,000 distinct CDR3 sequences, roughly three fifths of them singletons. Sequencing was performed on blood. The gene calls are TRBV12-3 or TRBV12-4 and TRBJ2-5, with 11 bases fitting TRBD2. The clonotype originates from a man in his forties in good health. In DNA, the CDR3 is TGTGCCAGCAGTTTAGAGCCTAGCGGGAGGCCAGAGACCCAGTACTTC. This sequence encodes CASSLEPSGRPETQYF.